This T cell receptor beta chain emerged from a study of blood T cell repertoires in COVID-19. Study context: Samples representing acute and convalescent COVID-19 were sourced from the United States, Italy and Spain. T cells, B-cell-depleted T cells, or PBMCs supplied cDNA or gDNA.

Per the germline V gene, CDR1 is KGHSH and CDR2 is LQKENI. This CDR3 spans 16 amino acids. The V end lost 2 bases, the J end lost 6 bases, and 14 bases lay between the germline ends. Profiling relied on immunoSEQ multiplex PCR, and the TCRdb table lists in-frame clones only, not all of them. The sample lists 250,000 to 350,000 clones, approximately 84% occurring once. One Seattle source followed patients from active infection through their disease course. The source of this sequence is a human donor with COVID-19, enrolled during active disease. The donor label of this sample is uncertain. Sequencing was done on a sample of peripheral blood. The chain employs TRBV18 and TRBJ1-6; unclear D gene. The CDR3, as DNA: TGTGCCAGCTCACCAGAGAGGGCCCTCCCTAATTCACCCCTCCACTTT. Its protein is CASSPERALPNSPLHF.